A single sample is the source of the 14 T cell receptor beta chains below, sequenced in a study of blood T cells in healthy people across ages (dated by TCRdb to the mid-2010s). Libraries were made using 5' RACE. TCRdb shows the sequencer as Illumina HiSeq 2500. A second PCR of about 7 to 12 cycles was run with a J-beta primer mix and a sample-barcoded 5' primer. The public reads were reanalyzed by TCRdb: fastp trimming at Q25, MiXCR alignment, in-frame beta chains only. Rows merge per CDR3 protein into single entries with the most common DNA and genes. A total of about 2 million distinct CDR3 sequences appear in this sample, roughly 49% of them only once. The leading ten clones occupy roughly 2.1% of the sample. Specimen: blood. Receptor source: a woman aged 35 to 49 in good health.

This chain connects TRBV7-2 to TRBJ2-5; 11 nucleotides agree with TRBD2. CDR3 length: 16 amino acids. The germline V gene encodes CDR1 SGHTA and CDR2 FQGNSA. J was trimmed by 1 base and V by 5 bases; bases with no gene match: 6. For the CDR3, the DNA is TGTGCCAGCAGCAAGTTAGCGGGGGGGGGCCAAGAGACCCAGTACTTC. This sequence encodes CASSKLAGGGQETQYF.

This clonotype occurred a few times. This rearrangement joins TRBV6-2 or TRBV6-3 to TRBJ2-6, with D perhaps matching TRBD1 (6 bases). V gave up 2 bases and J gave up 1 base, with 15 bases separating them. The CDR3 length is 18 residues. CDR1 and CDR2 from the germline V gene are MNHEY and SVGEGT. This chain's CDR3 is CASSYQKGEGSGANVLTF. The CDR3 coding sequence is TGTGCCAGCAGTTACCAGAAGGGGGAAGGGTCTGGGGCCAACGTCCTGACTTTC.

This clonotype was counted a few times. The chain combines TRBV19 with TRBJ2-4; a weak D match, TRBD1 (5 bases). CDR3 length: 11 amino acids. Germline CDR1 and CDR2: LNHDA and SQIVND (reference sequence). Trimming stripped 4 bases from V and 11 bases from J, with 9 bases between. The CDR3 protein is CASSTDSFQYF. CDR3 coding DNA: TGTGCCAGTAGTACCGACAGCTTTCAGTACTTC.

CDR3 coding DNA: TGTGCCAGCAGCCCCCAAGGCCGGGGCTCGGGGACAGATACGCAGTATTTT. This gives the protein CASSPQGRGSGTDTQYF. V and J are TRBV7-2 and TRBJ2-3, with D perhaps TRBD1 or TRBD2 (5 bases each). Germline V lookup: CDR1 SGHTA, CDR2 FQGNSA. Deletions cut 5 bases from V and 3 bases from J, with 21 bases between. This CDR3 is built from 17 residues.

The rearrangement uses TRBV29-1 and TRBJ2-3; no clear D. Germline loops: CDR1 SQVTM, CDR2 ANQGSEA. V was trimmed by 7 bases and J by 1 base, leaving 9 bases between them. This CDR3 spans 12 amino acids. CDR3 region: CSAKPGTDTQYF. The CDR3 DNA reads TGCAGCGCCAAACCGGGCACAGATACGCAGTATTTT.

CDR3 in DNA: TGTGCCAGCAGCTACGGGACAGTGCCCTACAATGAGCAGTTCTTC. This encodes CASSYGTVPYNEQFF. This chain joins TRBV6-6 and TRBJ2-1, with 7 bases fitting TRBD1. J gave up 2 bases and V 6 bases, and 7 bases lay outside the gene matches. Germline V gene data show CDR1 as MNHNY and CDR2 as SVGAGI (reference sequence). The CDR3 runs 15 residues.

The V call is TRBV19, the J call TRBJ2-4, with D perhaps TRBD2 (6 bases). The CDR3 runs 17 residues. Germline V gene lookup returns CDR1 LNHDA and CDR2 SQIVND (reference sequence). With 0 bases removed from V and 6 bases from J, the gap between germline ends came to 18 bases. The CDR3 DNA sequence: TGTGCCAGTAGTATAGATCTTGGAGGGCTCGGGGGAAACATTCAGTACTTC. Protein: CASSIDLGGLGGNIQYF.

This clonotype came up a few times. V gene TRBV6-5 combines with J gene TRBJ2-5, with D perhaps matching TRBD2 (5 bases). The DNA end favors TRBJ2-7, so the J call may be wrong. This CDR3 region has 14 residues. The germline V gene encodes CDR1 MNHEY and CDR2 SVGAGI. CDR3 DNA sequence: TGTGCCAGCATGGATCGGGGTCACTCAGACGAGCAGTACTTC. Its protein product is CASMDRGHSDEQYF.

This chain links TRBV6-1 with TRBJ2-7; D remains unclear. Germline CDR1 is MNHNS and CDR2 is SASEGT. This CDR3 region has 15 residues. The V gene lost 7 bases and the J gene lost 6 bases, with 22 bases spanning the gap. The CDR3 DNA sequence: TGTGCCAGCATCTTAAGTGTGGGGTTACTGTCCGAGCAGTACTTC. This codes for CASILSVGLLSEQYF.

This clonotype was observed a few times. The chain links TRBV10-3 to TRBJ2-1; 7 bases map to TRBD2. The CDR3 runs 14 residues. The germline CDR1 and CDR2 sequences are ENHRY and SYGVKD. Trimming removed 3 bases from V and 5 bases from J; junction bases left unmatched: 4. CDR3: CAISDGGGNNEQFF. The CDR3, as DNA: TGTGCCATCAGTGATGGGGGGGGAAACAATGAGCAGTTCTTC.

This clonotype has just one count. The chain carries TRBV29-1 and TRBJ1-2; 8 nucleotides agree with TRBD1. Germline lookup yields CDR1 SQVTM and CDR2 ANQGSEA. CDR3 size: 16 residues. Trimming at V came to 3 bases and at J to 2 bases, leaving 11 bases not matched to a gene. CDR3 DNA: TGCAGCGTTGATTTGGGGGGGGCAGGGGGCAACTATGGCTACACCTTC. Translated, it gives CSVDLGGAGGNYGYTF.

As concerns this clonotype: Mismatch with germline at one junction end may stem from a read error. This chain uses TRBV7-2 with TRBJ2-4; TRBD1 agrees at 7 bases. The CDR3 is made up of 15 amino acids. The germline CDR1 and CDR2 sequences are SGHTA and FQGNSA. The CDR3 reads CAGSQDGRTGAIQYF. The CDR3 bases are TGTGCCGGCAGCCAAGATGGCCGGACAGGCGCCATTCAGTACTTC.

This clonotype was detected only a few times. CDR3 DNA sequence: TGTGCCAGCAGGACAGGGGTTGGCACAGATACGCAGTATTTT. Translation gives CASRTGVGTDTQYF. The rearrangement uses TRBV7-2 and TRBJ2-3; 8 positions match TRBD1. The CDR3 has 14 amino acids. V lost 6 bases and J lost 1; bases outside the gene matches: 3. Looked up from germline, CDR1 is SGHTA and CDR2 is FQGNSA.

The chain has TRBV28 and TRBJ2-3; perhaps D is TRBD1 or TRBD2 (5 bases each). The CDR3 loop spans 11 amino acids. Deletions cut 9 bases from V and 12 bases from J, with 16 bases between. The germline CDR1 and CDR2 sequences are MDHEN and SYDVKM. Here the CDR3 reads CARQAGTAQYF. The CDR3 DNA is TGTGCCAGGCAGGCCGGGACGGCCCAGTATTTT.